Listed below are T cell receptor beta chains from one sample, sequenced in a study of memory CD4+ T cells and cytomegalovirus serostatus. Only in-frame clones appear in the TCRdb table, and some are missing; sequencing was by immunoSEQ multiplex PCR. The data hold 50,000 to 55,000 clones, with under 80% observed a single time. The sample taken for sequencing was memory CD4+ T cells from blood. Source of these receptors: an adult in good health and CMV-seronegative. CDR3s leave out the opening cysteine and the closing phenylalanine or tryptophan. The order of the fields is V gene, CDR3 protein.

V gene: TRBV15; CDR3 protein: ATSRDRRGFTEAF
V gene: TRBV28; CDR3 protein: ASSSPGRTEAF
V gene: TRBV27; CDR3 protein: ASRSLSSYT
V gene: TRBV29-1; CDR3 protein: SVEGGLTSGNTIY
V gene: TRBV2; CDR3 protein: ASSRTRYEQY
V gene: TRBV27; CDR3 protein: ASREPGQGTYEQY
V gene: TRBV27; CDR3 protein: ASREESSGANVLT
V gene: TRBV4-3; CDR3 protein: ASSQDRTGLASISDYEQY
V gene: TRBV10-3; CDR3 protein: AISETAHQETQY
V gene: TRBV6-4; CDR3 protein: ASSDSGLAGRKDEQF
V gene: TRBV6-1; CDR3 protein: ASSEAGTRGLKTQY
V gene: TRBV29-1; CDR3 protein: SVRSRALDETQY
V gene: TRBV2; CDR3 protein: ASSLTLGEGNQPQH
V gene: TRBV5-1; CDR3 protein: ASSPERGGSTDTQY
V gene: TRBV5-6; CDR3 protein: ASSSTGTNYGYT
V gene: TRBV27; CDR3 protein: ASSPRTPSNQPQH
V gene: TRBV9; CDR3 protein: ASSLRGSGNTIY
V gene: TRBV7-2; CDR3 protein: ASTSWGFEQL
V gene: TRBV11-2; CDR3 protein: ASSRLPGQPRQETQY
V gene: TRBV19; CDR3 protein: ASKISGDTGELF
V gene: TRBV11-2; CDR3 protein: ASSLAMGRTGELF
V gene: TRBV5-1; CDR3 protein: ASSPGMGALNTEAF
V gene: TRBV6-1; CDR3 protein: ASSAWDSRGNEKLF
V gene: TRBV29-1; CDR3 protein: SVRALGQNTEAF
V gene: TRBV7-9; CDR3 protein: ASSLLGAQGKLF
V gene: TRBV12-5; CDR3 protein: ASGSPPGQGIHSGNTIY
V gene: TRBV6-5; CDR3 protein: ASSYGTGIYGYT